This TCR beta chain was found in a study of blood T cell repertoires in COVID-19. On the study more broadly: Whether acute or convalescent, the COVID-19 samples came from the United States, Italy and Spain. Sample material is recorded as cDNA or gDNA derived from T cells, B-cell-depleted T cells, or PBMCs.

Trimming removed 8 bases from V and 9 bases from J, with 14 bases in between. Germline values: CDR1 MGHDK, CDR2 SYGVNS. The CDR3 covers 13 residues. This clone has just one count. How the authors handled the data: Using reference gene primer amplification, nucleated cell counts were estimated. Sequenced by immunoSEQ multiplex PCR; TCRdb stores in-frame clones only, minus some. V, J and clone size derive from that table, while D and trimming were established from the DNA sequence. Among about 160,000 clones listed, about 81% were seen once. The origin of this receptor is a human donor in a cohort sampled during active COVID-19. Sequencing was performed on peripheral blood. The genes are TRBV25-1 and TRBJ1-6, with D maybe TRBD1 (5 bases). The CDR3 is CASRGVHLSPLHF. CDR3 nucleotides: TGTGCCAGCCGGGGGGTCCACCTTTCACCCCTCCACTTT.